What follows are 18 T cell receptor beta chains derived from one specimen sequenced in a study of CD8 T cells in ankylosing spondylitis (dated by TCRdb to the late 2010s). Library creation used 5' RACE. The instrument was an Illumina HiSeq 2500. TCRdb cleaned the public reads at Q25 with fastp, built clones with MiXCR and kept in-frame beta chains. Rows are unified per CDR3 protein, each entry keeping the most common DNA and genes. In all, the sample holds about 240,000 distinct CDR3 sequences, and around 7.8% of those were seen once. The ten largest account for under 7.5% of the sample. The sequenced sample was blood, either unsorted or a sorted T cell fraction (not recorded which). The receptors originated from a male donor with ankylosing spondylitis or in good health (not recorded which).

This sequence joins TRBV29-1 and TRBJ2-7, with 9 bases lining up with TRBD1. Germline loops: CDR1 SQVTM, CDR2 ANQGSEA. Trimming at V came to 8 bases and at J to 1 base, leaving 6 bases not matched to a gene. The CDR3 sequence is 13 residues long. The CDR3 DNA reads as TGCAGCATGCGGACAGGGGTATCCTACGAGCAGTACTTC. Translated: CSMRTGVSYEQYF.

This clonotype was seen many times. The junction departs from germline at one end; a sequencing error may be responsible. The chain uses TRBV12-3 or TRBV12-4 and TRBJ1-2; D is undetermined. This CDR3 region has 12 residues. The CDR3 here is CASSTVRNERDF. Written as DNA, the CDR3 is TGTGCCAGCAGTACCGTGAGGAATGAACGAGACTTC.

This clonotype was picked up many times. The V call is TRBV5-1, the J call TRBJ1-6; 9 bases match TRBD1. In germline, CDR1 is SGHRS, CDR2 YFSETQ. The CDR3 consists of 18 residues. Trimming took 0 bases from V and 0 from J; bases not matched to a gene: 4. The CDR3 nucleotides read TGCGCCAGCAGCTTGGCAGGGACAGGGAGCTCCTATAATTCACCCCTCCACTTT. The encoded protein is CASSLAGTGSSYNSPLHF.

At least ten counts were recorded for this clonotype. The rearrangement joins TRBV27 to TRBJ2-1; D gene ambiguous. V lost 2 bases to trimming and J lost 3 bases, with 5 bases between them. Germline V gene sequence: CDR1 MNHEY, CDR2 SMNVEV (reference sequence). This CDR3 spans 13 amino acids. The CDR3 protein is CASSLNSYNEQFF. The CDR3 DNA reads as TGTGCCAGCAGTTTAAATAGCTACAATGAGCAGTTCTTC.

This clonotype was detected ten times or more. This chain links TRBV20-1 with TRBJ2-5; D unclear. The germline CDR1 and CDR2 sequences are DFQATT and SNEGSKA (reference sequence). CDR3 size: 13 residues. Trimming pared 5 bases from V and 3 bases from J, leaving 13 bases between. The CDR3 is CSAPPGGEETQYF. CDR3 coding DNA: TGCAGTGCTCCACCGGGCGGCGAAGAGACCCAGTACTTC.

This clonotype was seen repeatedly, ten times or more. V gene TRBV19 combines with J gene TRBJ1-5; the D gene is possibly TRBD1 (6 bases). The CDR3 is 16 residues long. The germline CDR1 and CDR2 sequences are LNHDA and SQIVND (reference sequence). V shed 5 bases and J shed 2 bases, with 16 bases lying between them. The CDR3 spells CASSGPGTWGNQPQHF. DNA for the CDR3: TGTGCCAGTAGTGGACCCGGGACATGGGGCAATCAGCCCCAGCATTTT.

This clonotype was seen ten or more times. V and J are TRBV20-1 and TRBJ1-2, with D perhaps matching TRBD1 (5 bases). The CDR3 has 13 residues. V shed 7 bases and J shed 4 bases, with 16 bases lying between them. Germline CDR1 and CDR2: DFQATT and SNEGSKA (reference sequence). The CDR3 DNA is TGCAGTGGCGATCCGGGACCCCCCTATGGCTACACCTTC. Its translation is CSGDPGPPYGYTF.

This clonotype was found many times. The gene calls are TRBV7-9 and TRBJ2-1, with 7 bases fitting TRBD2. J was trimmed by 4 bases and V by 2 bases; bases with no gene match: 5. This CDR3 region has 15 residues. Germline CDR1 reads SEHNR; CDR2 reads FQNEAQ (reference sequence). The CDR3 nucleotides read TGTGCCAGCAGCTTATCAAGCGGGATTTACAATGAGCAGTTCTTC. It yields the protein CASSLSSGIYNEQFF.

Ten or more counts support this clonotype. The V and J genes are TRBV7-8 and TRBJ2-3; maybe TRBD2 (5 bases). V lost 5 bases and J lost 3, with 9 bases in between. CDR1 is SGHVS and CDR2 is FQNEAQ in the germline V gene. CDR3 size: 13 residues. CDR3 sequence (DNA): TGTGCCAGCAGCGTGGACTTGACAGATACGCAGTATTTT. It specifies CASSVDLTDTQYF.

Many counts were recorded for this clonotype. The V gene is TRBV5-1, the J gene TRBJ1-2, with a weak D call TRBD1 (5 bases). This CDR3 has 17 amino acids. The V gene's germline CDR1 is SGHRS and CDR2 YFSETQ. Trimming cost V 0 bases and J 6 bases, with 21 bases left between them. The CDR3 sequence is CASSLDGSVSRVDGYTF. The CDR3 bases are TGCGCCAGCAGCTTGGATGGGTCGGTAAGCAGGGTCGATGGCTACACCTTC.

The chain carries TRBV3-1 and TRBJ1-2; 10 bases match TRBD1. The CDR3 contains 15 residues. J gave up 6 bases and V 3 bases, and 7 bases lay outside the gene matches. The germline V gene encodes CDR1 LGHDT and CDR2 YNNKEL (reference sequence). The chain's CDR3 is CASSQGQGPNDGYTF. For the CDR3, the DNA is TGTGCCAGCAGCCAGGGACAGGGGCCCAACGATGGCTACACCTTC.

This clonotype was counted many times. The rearrangement joins TRBV10-3 to TRBJ1-5; 7 positions agree with TRBD1. Germline assignment: CDR1 ENHRY and CDR2 SYGVKD. J lost 3 bases, V lost 8 bases, and 1 base had no gene match. The CDR3 consists of 12 residues. This CDR3 is CAIGQDNQPQHF. Here the CDR3 DNA reads TGTGCCATCGGACAGGACAATCAGCCCCAGCATTTT.

This chain joins TRBV7-9 and TRBJ1-1; D may be TRBD1 (5 bases). Germline V gives CDR1 SEHNR, CDR2 FQNEAQ (reference sequence). Trimming left V 2 bases short and J 6 bases short, with 16 bases between. This CDR3 has 15 residues. As DNA, the CDR3 is TGTGCCAGCAGCTTATCAAGGGGCGCGGCGGCTGAAGCTTTCTTT. Translation: CASSLSRGAAAEAFF.

V usage is TRBV5-1 and J usage is TRBJ2-5; D uncertain. CDR3 size: 12 residues. In germline, CDR1 is SGHRS, CDR2 YFSETQ. V was clipped by 2 bases and J by 3 bases, with 5 bases between them. The DNA of the CDR3 is TGCGCCAGCAGCTTAGTTGAAGAGACCCAGTACTTC. This sequence encodes CASSLVEETQYF.

This clonotype was observed many times. The V call is TRBV19, the J call TRBJ2-3; 8 bases agree with TRBD1. The J segment lost 4 bases and the V segment lost 6 bases, leaving 9 bases of the junction unmatched. Per germline, CDR1 LNHDA and CDR2 SQIVND (reference sequence). CDR3 size: 15 residues. The CDR3 here is CASRDRDNRADTQYF. CDR3 coding DNA: TGTGCCAGTAGGGACAGGGACAATCGGGCAGATACGCAGTATTTT.

The rearrangement links TRBV30 to TRBJ1-1; D is unclear. The CDR3 consists of 13 residues. The germline V gene has CDR1 GTSNPN and CDR2 SVGIG (reference sequence). Trimming pared 3 bases from V and 0 bases from J, leaving 8 bases between. The CDR3 DNA sequence: TGTGCCTGGAGGTCAGACATGAACACTGAAGCTTTCTTT. Its translation is CAWRSDMNTEAFF. Variable domain in full (rest from reference TRBV30 and TRBJ1-1): SQTIHQWPATLVQPVGSPLSLECTVEGTSNPNLYWYRQAAGRGLQLLFYSVGIGQISSEVPQNLSASRPQDRQFILSSKKLLLSDSGFYLCAWRSDMNTEAFFGQGTRLTVV.

This clonotype was seen a handful of times. The chain has TRBV7-2 and TRBJ1-5, with D uncertain. From germline, CDR1 is SGHTA and CDR2 FQGNSA. CDR3 size: 13 residues. The V gene lost 9 bases and the J gene lost 4 bases, with 13 bases spanning the gap. The chain's CDR3 is CASGVVYNQPQHF. The DNA of the CDR3 is TGTGCCAGTGGGGTAGTTTATAATCAGCCCCAGCATTTT.

This clonotype was seen a handful of times. The gene calls are TRBV28 and TRBJ2-3, with D maybe TRBD2 (5 bases). The CDR3 runs to 13 residues. Trimming shortened V by 6 bases and J by 11 bases, and 18 bases separated the two germline ends. Germline V CDR1 and CDR2: MDHEN, SYDVKM. The CDR3 region has the DNA TGTGCCAGCAGCCCACTAGGCCCGGATGAGCAGTATTTT. Amino acids: CASSPLGPDEQYF. The full variable domain, rest sourced from reference TRBV28 and TRBJ2-3, is DVKVTQSSRYLVKRTGEKVFLECVQDMDHENMFWYRQDPGLGLRLIYFSYDVKMKEKGDIPEGYSVSREKKERFSLILESASTNQTSMYLCASSPLGPDEQYFGPGTRLTVL.